A single sample is the source of the 21 T cell receptor beta chains below, sequenced in a study of PD-1 blockade in classical Hodgkin lymphoma. Time point described: cycle 4 day 1 (C4D1), after more than five weeks of nivolumab. Following autologous stem cell transplantation, relapse occurred in every patient, and exposure to brentuximab vedotin varied. Magnetic negative selection of thawed PBMCs yielded the CD8+ T cells. Generated by immunoSEQ multiplex PCR, the TCRdb table keeps only in-frame clones and is missing some. The sample lists about 9,800 clones, over 70% occurring once. The sample consisted of CD8+ T cells from blood, taken before the fourth cycle of nivolumab. Receptors originate from a human donor with classical Hodgkin lymphoma.

The V and J genes are TRBV4-1 and TRBJ2-2; 8 nucleotides align to TRBD2. The CDR3 is 20 residues long. In germline, CDR1 is MGHRA, CDR2 YSYEKL. V lost 3 bases and J lost 8; bases outside the gene matches: 23. The CDR3 reads CASSHGGSGGAKAGLGELFF. The CDR3 DNA sequence: TGCGCCAGCAGCCATGGGGGGAGCGGGGGCGCCAAGGCTGGTTTAGGGGAGCTGTTTTTT.

This sequence joins TRBV13 and TRBJ1-2, with TRBD1 as a possible D gene (5 bases). Germline V gives CDR1 PRHDT, CDR2 FYEKMQ (reference sequence). The V and J ends lost 5 bases and 3 bases respectively, with 16 bases between them. The CDR3 totals 15 residues. The CDR3 DNA reads as TGTGCCAGCAGCCCAGAAGGGGCAGTAGACTATGGCTACACCTTC. It yields the protein CASSPEGAVDYGYTF.

This chain uses TRBV2 with TRBJ1-5, with D possibly being TRBD1 (6 bases). Trimming took off 6 bases at V and 0 bases at J, with 12 bases between the two ends. The CDR3 is made up of 15 amino acids. CDR1 is SNHLY, CDR2 FYNNEI, per germline. This CDR3 reads CASSLGGASNQPQHF. CDR3 sequence (DNA): TGTGCCAGCAGCCTAGGGGGGGCTAGCAATCAGCCCCAGCATTTT.

This clone appeared a few times. The chain is built from TRBV27 and TRBJ1-5; no reliable D call. Germline CDR1 MNHEY, CDR2 SMNVEV (reference sequence). The CDR3 spans 13 residues. V lost 3 bases and J 9 bases, leaving 12 bases between the germline ends. Here the CDR3 reads CASSLGSQLPQHF. DNA for the CDR3: TGTGCCAGCAGTTTGGGAAGTCAGCTGCCCCAGCATTTT.

The sample holds a few counts of this clone. The chain joins TRBV5-6 to TRBJ1-1; unclear D gene. Germline V gene data show CDR1 as SGHDT and CDR2 as YYEEEE. V shed 0 bases and J shed 4 bases, with 4 bases lying between them. The CDR3 is made up of 12 amino acids. The DNA for the CDR3 is TGTGCCAGCAGCTTGGGGGCCACTGAAGCTTTCTTT. Translated: CASSLGATEAFF.

In DNA, the CDR3 is TGTGCCAGCAGCTTAAGCGGAAATACGCAGTATTTT. Translating gives CASSLSGNTQYF. The chain carries TRBV11-2 and TRBJ2-3, with a tentative D call TRBD2 (5 bases). Germline V lookup: CDR1 SGHAT, CDR2 FQNNGV. The CDR3 contains 12 residues. Trimming left V 2 bases short and J 7 bases short, with 7 bases between.

The V call is TRBV5-5, the J call TRBJ2-7; D gene uncertain. Germline loops: CDR1 SGHKS, CDR2 YYEKEE (reference sequence). Trimming pared 7 bases from V and 4 bases from J, leaving 15 bases between. This CDR3 is built from 13 residues. In DNA form, the CDR3 reads TGTGCCAGCGAGGACCAAGGCCCGTACGAGCAGTACTTC. This gives the protein CASEDQGPYEQYF.

The CDR3 bases are TGTGCCAGCAGTCCTTTTTCGGACGAGCAGTACTTC. It translates to CASSPFSDEQYF. This chain joins TRBV6-5 and TRBJ2-7; D ambiguous. The CDR3 runs 12 residues. The ends were cut back, 5 bases at V and 5 bases at J, with 10 bases in the middle. Germline CDR1 is MNHEY and CDR2 is SVGAGI.

This chain uses TRBV30 with TRBJ2-7; a weak D match, TRBD2 (6 bases). Germline V gene sequence: CDR1 GTSNPN, CDR2 SVGIG (reference sequence). CDR3 length: 12 amino acids. Trimming removed 5 bases at V and 1 base at J, with 9 bases between. In DNA form, the CDR3 reads TGTGCCTGGGATGGGGGGTCCTACGAGCAGTACTTC. Protein: CAWDGGSYEQYF.

The sample holds one count of this clone. This chain links TRBV4-3 with TRBJ1-2; TRBD1 is a possible D gene (5 bases). In germline, CDR1 is LGHNA, CDR2 YSLEER. V was shortened by 0 bases and J by 4 bases, with 9 bases between the two germline ends. The CDR3 consists of 14 residues. The CDR3 is CASSQDPGPYGYTF. The CDR3 bases are TGCGCCAGCAGCCAAGATCCGGGACCCTATGGCTACACCTTC.

The chain has TRBV4-3 and TRBJ1-1, with D hard to call. The V end lost 0 bases, the J end lost 11 bases, and 13 bases lay between the germline ends. The CDR3 contains 13 residues. CDR1 and CDR2 from the germline V gene are LGHNA and YSLEER. CDR3 region: CASSQDLASGAFF. The CDR3 nucleotides are TGCGCCAGCAGCCAAGATCTAGCAAGCGGGGCTTTCTTT.

The J gene is TRBJ2-1, the V gene TRBV9; 7 nucleotides agree with TRBD1. CDR1 is SGDLS, CDR2 YYNGEE, per germline. The CDR3 is 17 amino acids. V dropped 1 base and J dropped 2; count of bases not matched to a gene: 9. The CDR3 spells CASSVRGRGGPYNEQFF. Written as DNA, the CDR3 is TGTGCCAGCAGCGTAAGAGGCAGAGGGGGCCCCTACAATGAGCAGTTCTTC. Drawing the rest from reference TRBV9 and TRBJ2-1, the complete variable domain is DSGVTQTPKHLITATGQRVTLRCSPRSGDLSVYWYQQSLDQGLQFLIQYYNGEERAKGNILERFSAQQFPDLHSELNLSSLELGDSALYFCASSVRGRGGPYNEQFFGPGTRLTVL.

This clone was picked up a small number of times. The chain is built from TRBV6-5 and TRBJ2-2; D gene ambiguous. Trimming shortened V by 0 bases and J by 6 bases, and 8 bases separated the two germline ends. The CDR3 extends over 14 amino acids. Germline values: CDR1 MNHEY, CDR2 SVGAGI. The CDR3 reads CASSYSQSAGELFF. CDR3 DNA sequence: TGTGCCAGCAGTTACTCACAGAGCGCCGGGGAGCTGTTTTTT.

The chain is built from TRBV4-1 and TRBJ2-3; maybe TRBD1 (6 bases). The CDR3 runs 17 residues. Deletions cut 4 bases from V and 6 bases from J, with 23 bases between. In germline, CDR1 is MGHRA, CDR2 YSYEKL. The CDR3 region is CASSPQPGPAQGDTQYF. The CDR3 bases are TGCGCCAGCAGCCCTCAGCCCGGACCAGCGCAGGGGGATACGCAGTATTTT.

The chain links TRBV4-3 to TRBJ2-7, with D tentatively TRBD1 or TRBD2 (5 bases each). The V end was cut by 8 bases, the J end by 2 bases, with 13 bases between. Germline V gene sequence: CDR1 LGHNA, CDR2 YSLEER. The CDR3 is 13 amino acids. The CDR3 reads CASSLGVTYEQYF. CDR3 nucleotides: TGCGCCAGCTCTTTGGGGGTTACCTACGAGCAGTACTTC.

In the case of this clone: An end of the junction does not agree with germline; a read error may underlie this. CDR3 DNA sequence: TGTGCCAGCAGCAGGGACACAACGAATGAAAAACTGTTTTTT. It encodes CASSRDTTNEKLFF. The chain is built from TRBV28 and TRBJ1-4, with D tentatively TRBD1 (6 bases). There are 14 residues in the CDR3. CDR1 is MDHEN, CDR2 SYDVKM, per germline.

This clone showed up just a few times. V usage is TRBV6-5 and J usage is TRBJ2-5; a weak D match, TRBD2 (7 bases). There are 15 residues in the CDR3. V gave up 7 bases and J gave up 5 bases, with 20 bases separating them. Germline V CDR1 and CDR2: MNHEY, SVGAGI. As DNA, the CDR3 is TGTGCCAGCACGCGGTCCGGGGGGCGCTGGGAGACCCAGTACTTC. Translation gives CASTRSGGRWETQYF.

The chain has TRBV6-9 and TRBJ1-5; 7 bases are a match to TRBD1. From germline, CDR1 is MNHGY and CDR2 SVAAGI. The CDR3 is made up of 14 amino acids. V trimming: 5 bases; J trimming: 8 bases; junction bases outside the gene matches: 9. The CDR3 coding sequence is TGTGCCAGCAGTACCAGGGGGGAAGTCAAGCCCCAGCATTTT. It yields the protein CASSTRGEVKPQHF.

This chain joins TRBV6-5 and TRBJ1-5; 7 nucleotides match TRBD1. Germline trimming cut 1 base from V and 5 bases from J; bases unmatched to any gene: 5. The CDR3 loop spans 15 amino acids. In germline, CDR1 is MNHEY, CDR2 SVGAGI. The CDR3 protein is CASSYYGQEDQPQHF. Written as DNA, the CDR3 is TGTGCCAGCAGTTACTACGGACAGGAGGATCAGCCCCAGCATTTT.

This chain links TRBV29-1 with TRBJ1-2; D is undetermined. V lost 2 bases and J lost 6, with 7 bases in between. The CDR3 runs to 11 residues. Germline lookup yields CDR1 SQVTM and CDR2 ANQGSEA. CDR3 protein: CSVEWRDGYTF. DNA for the CDR3: TGCAGCGTTGAATGGAGGGATGGCTACACCTTC.

This clone is labeled medium-sized. The identical CDR3 is also encoded by other nucleotide sequences in the sample. The chain links TRBV6-5 to TRBJ2-7; 7 nucleotides align to TRBD2. CDR3 size: 15 residues. Germline V CDR1 and CDR2: MNHEY, SVGAGI. V trimming: 0 bases; J trimming: 2 bases; junction bases outside the gene matches: 4. The CDR3 nucleotides read TGTGCCAGCAGTTACTCCTCTAGCGGTACCTACGAGCAGTACTTC. It encodes CASSYSSSGTYEQYF.